Listed below are T cell receptor beta chains from one sample, sequenced in a study of blood T cell repertoires in COVID-19. The protocol was immunoSEQ multiplex PCR, while the TCRdb copy is restricted to in-frame clones and leaves out a portion. This sample has tens of thousands of clones, with 82% found just once. Sequencing was carried out using peripheral blood. The receptors come from a human donor with acute or convalescent COVID-19. The donor label of this sample is uncertain. CDR3s include the opening cysteine and the closing phenylalanine or tryptophan. The D gene is left open where the match is weak. The size of a clone is reported for some rows only, either as once, few or many, or as a class for expanded clones.

d_gene	v_gene	abundance	j_gene	CDR3nt	CDR3aa
TRBD1	TRBV11-2	NA	TRBJ1-2	TGTGCCAGCAGCCCTTCTCAGGGGGACTATGGCTACACCTTC	CASSPSQGDYGYTF
TRBD2	TRBV5-1	NA	TRBJ2-3	TGCGCCAGCAGCTTGGTGGGAGGACTAGCGGCAAGCACAGATACGCAGTATTTT	CASSLVGGLAASTDTQYF
TRBD2	TRBV28	few	TRBJ2-3	TGTGCCAGCACCCGTCTTCCGGCTAGCGGGAGGACAGATACGCAGTATTTT	CASTRLPASGRTDTQYF
TRBD2	TRBV9	once	TRBJ2-5	TGTGCCAGCAGCGTAGACGTGGGGCGGGAGGGGAAGACCCAGTACTTC	CASSVDVGREGKTQYF
NA	TRBV7-8	NA	TRBJ2-2	TGTGCCAGCAGCTTAGGGGTAGCACACACCGGGGAGCTGTTTTTT	CASSLGVAHTGELFF
TRBD2	TRBV24-1	few	TRBJ2-7	TGTGCCACCAGAGGAGGACTAGTCGATCTGCACGAGCAGTACTTC	CATRGGLVDLHEQYF
TRBD2	TRBV19	NA	TRBJ2-7	TGTGCCACTAGGGACTATAGCAACGAGCAGTACTTC	CATRDYSNEQYF
TRBD1	TRBV11-2	NA	TRBJ1-4	TGTGCCAGCACAGACAGGGTGACTAATGAAAAACTGTTTTTT	CASTDRVTNEKLFF
NA	TRBV30	NA	TRBJ2-1	TGTGCCTGGAGTGTCTTCGGGAGTTCGAATGAGCAGTTCTTC	CAWSVFGSSNEQFF
NA	TRBV19	NA	TRBJ1-2	TGTGCCAGTAGTACCCCGGGGGGACTCCAATCCTATGGCTACACCTTC	CASSTPGGLQSYGYTF
NA	TRBV5-1	NA	TRBJ1-1	TGCGCCAGCAGCTTGGGGACAGCCAACACTGAAGCTTTCTTT	CASSLGTANTEAFF
NA	TRBV18	NA	TRBJ2-5	TGTGCCAGCTCACAAGGATCGTCAGGGGAGACCCAGTACTTC	CASSQGSSGETQYF
NA	TRBV19	NA	TRBJ1-5	TGTGCCAGTAGTATAGATGTTTCGGGGTTAGAGCCCCAGCATTTT	CASSIDVSGLEPQHF
TRBD1	TRBV27	NA	TRBJ2-1	TGTGCCAGCAGCTTTGACAGGGGGTACAATGAGCAGTTCTTC	CASSFDRGYNEQFF
TRBD2	TRBV9	once	TRBJ2-3	TGTGCCAGCAGCGCGCTAGGGACTAGCGGGGGCTCAGATACGCAGTATTTT	CASSALGTSGGSDTQYF
TRBD2	TRBV4-3	NA	TRBJ2-7	TGCGCCAGCAGCCAAAGGTCTAGCGGTGAGTTCTACGAGCAGTACTTC	CASSQRSSGEFYEQYF
TRBD1	TRBV7-9	once	TRBJ1-4	TGTGCCAGCAGCTTGTTCCGACAGGGCGGCGAAAAACTGTTTTTT	CASSLFRQGGEKLFF
NA	TRBV6-5	NA	TRBJ1-2	TGTGCCAGCAGTTACTCGACGCACGGGAACTATGGCTACACCTTC	CASSYSTHGNYGYTF
NA	TRBV28	NA	TRBJ1-3	TGTGCCAGCAGCCCACAGGGCTCTGGAAACACCATATATTTT	CASSPQGSGNTIYF
TRBD1	TRBV7-9	NA	TRBJ1-6	TGTGCCAGCAGTTTAGGGCTCGGGCAGGGGGATTCACCCCTCCACTTT	CASSLGLGQGDSPLHF
TRBD2	TRBV13	NA	TRBJ2-7	TGTGCCAGCAGCGTCGGGGCTAGCGGGGGGACCTACGAGCAGTACTTC	CASSVGASGGTYEQYF
NA	TRBV7-8	NA	TRBJ2-2	TGTGCCAGCAGCTTAGGGGCAGTGAACACCGGGGAGCTGTTTTTT	CASSLGAVNTGELFF